This is a list of T cell receptor beta chains from one sample in a study of identical twins. One entry per CDR3 protein, called by TCRdb with MiXCR from the 5' RACE reads. The sample has approximately 280,000 distinct CDR3 sequences; approximately 8% are singletons. The same sample was also used in a study of yellow fever vaccine responses in identical twins.

Sequenced sample: memory (CD45RO+) T cells sorted from blood. These receptors originate from a woman aged 18-35 years in good health. The CDR3 runs from the conserved cysteine through the conserved F or W. D genes are given only for firm matches. A clone size is listed for some rows: how often the clone was seen (once, few, many), or a class if it is expanded.

>TRBD2|TRBV2|few|TRBJ2-5
CASSGLAGGETQYF
TGTGCCAGCAGTGGACTAGCGGGAGGAGAGACCCAGTACTTC
>.|TRBV2|.|TRBJ2-1
CASSVQGRYNEQFF
TGTGCCAGCAGTGTCCAGGGCCGGTACAATGAGCAGTTCTTC
>.|TRBV25-1|many|TRBJ2-7
CASSEGPTERSTYEQYF
TGTGCCAGCAGTGAAGGCCCGACGGAAAGATCAACCTACGAGCAGTACTTC
>.|TRBV7-9|many|TRBJ2-1
CASSSPGLHSSYNEQFF
TGTGCCAGCAGCTCCCCCGGACTACATAGCTCCTACAATGAGCAGTTCTTC
>.|TRBV28|many|TRBJ2-3
CASTDPGGGPSTDTQYF
TGTGCCAGCACCGATCCTGGGGGCGGGCCAAGCACAGATACGCAGTATTTT
>.|TRBV29-1|.|TRBJ2-3
CSGGRQGDTQYF
TGCAGTGGCGGGAGACAGGGAGATACGCAGTATTTT
>TRBD1|TRBV6-2/TRBV6-3|many|TRBJ1-5
CASSWTGGQPQHF
TGTGCCAGCAGTTGGACAGGAGGACAGCCCCAGCATTTT
>TRBD1|TRBV27|.|TRBJ1-6
CASTLGQSTSPLHF
TGTGCCAGCACCCTGGGACAGAGTACTTCACCCCTCCACTTT
>.|TRBV12-3/TRBV12-4|many|TRBJ1-1
CASSFSSNTEAFF
TGTGCCAGCAGTTTTAGCTCGAACACTGAAGCTTTCTTT
>.|TRBV20-1|many|TRBJ2-3
CSARDPSSILASSTDTQYF
TGCAGTGCTAGAGATCCTAGCTCCATCCTAGCGTCCAGCACAGATACGCAGTATTTT
>.|TRBV6-5|.|TRBJ1-1
CASRSANTEAFF
TGTGCCAGCAGGTCGGCGAACACTGAAGCTTTCTTT
>TRBD1|TRBV6-1|many|TRBJ1-3
CASRRDSRPGNTIYF
TGTGCCAGCCGACGGGACAGTCGGCCTGGAAACACCATATATTTT
>.|TRBV25-1|many|TRBJ1-1
CASRGVNTEAFF
TGTGCCAGCCGAGGGGTGAACACTGAAGCTTTCTTT
>.|TRBV12-3/TRBV12-4|many|TRBJ2-1
CASTGWTIYNEQFF
TGTGCCAGCACGGGTTGGACAATCTACAATGAGCAGTTCTTC
>.|TRBV19|many|TRBJ1-1
CASSDPNTEAFF
TGTGCCAGTAGTGACCCGAACACTGAAGCTTTCTTT
>.|TRBV25-1|many|TRBJ1-5
CASSGRSSNQPQHF
TGTGCCAGCAGTGGGCGGAGTAGCAATCAGCCCCAGCATTTT
>TRBD1|TRBV15|few|TRBJ2-3
CATSRGTGMPTISDTQYF
TGTGCCACCAGCAGAGGGACAGGGATGCCAACCATCTCAGATACGCAGTATTTT
>TRBD1|TRBV3-1|few|TRBJ1-4
CASSLQGAGDEKLFF
TGTGCCAGCAGCCTTCAGGGGGCAGGGGATGAAAAACTGTTTTTT
>.|TRBV12-3/TRBV12-4|many|TRBJ2-1
CASSLNGGQFF
TGTGCCAGCAGTTTAAACGGAGGGCAGTTCTTC
>TRBD2|TRBV20-1|few|TRBJ2-2
CSAPGGPGGELFF
TGCAGTGCACCGGGGGGGCCAGGCGGGGAGCTGTTTTTT
>.|TRBV2|.|TRBJ2-6
CASSDPSGANVLTF
TGTGCCAGCAGTGACCCCTCTGGGGCCAACGTCCTGACTTTC
>.|TRBV7-9|.|TRBJ2-5
CASSWGHGNQETQYF
TGTGCCAGCAGCTGGGGACACGGAAACCAAGAGACCCAGTACTTC
>.|TRBV11-2|.|TRBJ2-7
CASSMGRGAYEQYF
TGTGCCAGCAGCATGGGACGGGGAGCCTACGAGCAGTACTTC
>.|TRBV18|few|TRBJ2-2
CASSPPASGPGELFF
TGTGCCAGCTCACCACCGGCTTCAGGTCCCGGGGAGCTGTTTTTT
>TRBD1|TRBV25-1|many|TRBJ2-2
CASSPRTGETGELFF
TGTGCCAGCAGTCCCCGGACAGGGGAAACCGGGGAGCTGTTTTTT
>TRBD1|TRBV20-1|many|TRBJ1-3
CSTRDSVGNTIYF
TGCAGTACCCGGGACAGTGTCGGAAACACCATATATTTT
>.|TRBV28|.|TRBJ2-5
CASSSRGTQYF
TGTGCCAGCAGCTCCCGGGGGACCCAGTACTTC
>.|TRBV11-2|many|TRBJ2-1
CASSPRTTINEQFF
TGTGCCAGCAGCCCCAGGACTACTATCAATGAGCAGTTCTTC
>TRBD1|TRBV9|few|TRBJ1-2
CASKGDSGYTF
TGTGCCAGTAAGGGGGACAGCGGCTACACCTTC
>TRBD1|TRBV20-1|many|TRBJ2-3
CSATILGREGAGTDTQYF
TGCAGTGCTACGATCCTAGGGCGAGAGGGGGCAGGAACAGATACGCAGTATTTT
>TRBD1|TRBV28|few|TRBJ2-7
CASSRDSNYEQYF
TGTGCCAGCAGCCGGGACAGCAATTACGAGCAGTACTTC
>.|TRBV10-3|few|TRBJ1-1
CATVGSTEAFF
TGTGCCACCGTCGGGAGCACTGAAGCTTTCTTT
>.|TRBV20-1|few|TRBJ1-5
CSARDLRDSNQPQHF
TGCAGTGCTAGAGATCTCCGGGACTCCAATCAGCCCCAGCATTTT
>.|TRBV20-1|few|TRBJ2-2
CSANTENTGELFF
TGCAGTGCTAATACAGAGAACACCGGGGAGCTGTTTTTT
>TRBD1|TRBV20-1|few|TRBJ2-7
CSADRGSSYEQYF
TGCAGTGCTGACAGGGGGAGCTCCTACGAGCAGTACTTC
>TRBD1|TRBV27|.|TRBJ2-3
CASRVSDRGSTDTQYF
TGTGCCAGCAGAGTATCCGACAGGGGGAGCACAGATACGCAGTATTTT